The entry below gives a single TCR beta chain sequence along with its context. What it binds is not known. CD4+ T cells from unexposed donors were obtained before the COVID-19 pandemic (2011-2018). CD4+ T cells were isolated from the cells after about 11 days of culture. As cell numbers allowed, unexposed-donor CD4+ T cells faced SARS-CoV-2 S/N and four cold-coronavirus spikes. Profiled with immunoSEQ multiplex PCR; TCRdb holds only in-frame clones, not every one. The sample holds 19,000 or so clones; approximately 78% are singletons and the top ten take around 20%. Germline V lookup: CDR1 SGHTS, CDR2 YDEGEE. There are 14 residues in the CDR3. V was shortened by 2 bases and J by 1 base, with 8 bases between the two germline ends. This entry belongs to a study of CD4 T cells in relation to SARS-CoV-2 and coronaviruses.

This clonotype was obtained from a human donor in good health. This chain connects TRBV5-8 to TRBJ2-3, with D possibly called TRBD1 or TRBD2 (5 bases each). The material sequenced was CD4+ T cells from PBMCs, cultured in vitro. The CDR3 DNA is TGTGCCAGCAGCTTCCAGGGAGGCACAGATACGCAGTATTTT. As protein: CASSFQGGTDTQYF. Complete variable domain (other parts from reference TRBV5-8 and TRBJ2-3): EAGVTQSPTHLIKTRGQQATLRCSPISGHTSVYWYQQALGLGLQFLLWYDEGEERNRGNFPPRFSGRQFPNYSSELNVNALELEDSALYLCASSFQGGTDTQYFGPGTRLTVL.